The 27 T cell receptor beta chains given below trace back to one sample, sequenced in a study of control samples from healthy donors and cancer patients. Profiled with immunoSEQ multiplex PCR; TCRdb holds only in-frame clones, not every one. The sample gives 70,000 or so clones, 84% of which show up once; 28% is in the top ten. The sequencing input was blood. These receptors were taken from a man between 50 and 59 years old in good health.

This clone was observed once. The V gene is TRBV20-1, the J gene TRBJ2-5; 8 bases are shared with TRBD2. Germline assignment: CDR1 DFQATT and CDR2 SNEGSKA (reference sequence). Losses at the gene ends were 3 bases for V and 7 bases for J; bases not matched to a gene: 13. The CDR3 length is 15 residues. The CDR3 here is CSASGGRGRSVTQYF. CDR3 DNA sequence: TGCAGTGCTAGTGGGGGGCGCGGGAGGTCGGTGACCCAGTACTTC.

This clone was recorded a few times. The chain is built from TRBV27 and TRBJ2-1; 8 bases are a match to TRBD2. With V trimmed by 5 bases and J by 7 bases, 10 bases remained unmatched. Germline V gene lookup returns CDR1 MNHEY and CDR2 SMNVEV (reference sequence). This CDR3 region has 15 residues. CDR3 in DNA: TGTGCCAGCAGTCCCCGTAAAGCGGGAGATAATGAGCAGTTCTTC. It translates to CASSPRKAGDNEQFF.

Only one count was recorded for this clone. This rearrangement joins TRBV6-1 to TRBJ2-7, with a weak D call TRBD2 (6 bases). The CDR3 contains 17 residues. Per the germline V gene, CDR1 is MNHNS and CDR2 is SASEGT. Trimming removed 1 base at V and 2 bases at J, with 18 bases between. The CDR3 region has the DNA TGTGCCAGCAGTGAAGGGATGCGGCTAGCGTACCCCTACGAGCAGTACTTC. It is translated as CASSEGMRLAYPYEQYF.

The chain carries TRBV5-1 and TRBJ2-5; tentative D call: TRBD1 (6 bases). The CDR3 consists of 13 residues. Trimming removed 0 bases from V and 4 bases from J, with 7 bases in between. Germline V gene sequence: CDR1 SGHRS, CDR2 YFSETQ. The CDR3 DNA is TGCGCCAGCAGCTTGGACAGGGTAGAGACCCAGTACTTC. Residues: CASSLDRVETQYF.

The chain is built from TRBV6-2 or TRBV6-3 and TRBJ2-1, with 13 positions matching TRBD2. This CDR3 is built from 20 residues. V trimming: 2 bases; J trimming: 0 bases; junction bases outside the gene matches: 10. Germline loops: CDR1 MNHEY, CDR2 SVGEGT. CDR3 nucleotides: TGTGCCAGCAGTTACGCGATGGGGACTAGCGGGGTAAGCTCCTACAATGAGCAGTTCTTC. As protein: CASSYAMGTSGVSSYNEQFF.

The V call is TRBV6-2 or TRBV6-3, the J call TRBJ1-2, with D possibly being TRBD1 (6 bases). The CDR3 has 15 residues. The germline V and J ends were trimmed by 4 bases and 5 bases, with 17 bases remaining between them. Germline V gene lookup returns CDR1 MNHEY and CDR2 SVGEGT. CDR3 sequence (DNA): TGTGCCAGCAGTTTATCCGCCGGGGGGGCATATGGCTACACCTTC. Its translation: CASSLSAGGAYGYTF.

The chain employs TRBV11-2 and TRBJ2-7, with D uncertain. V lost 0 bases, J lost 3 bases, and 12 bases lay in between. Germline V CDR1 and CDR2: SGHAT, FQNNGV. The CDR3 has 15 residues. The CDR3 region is CASSLDSRIGYEQYF. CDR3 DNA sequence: TGTGCCAGCAGCTTAGATTCCCGAATTGGCTACGAGCAGTACTTC.

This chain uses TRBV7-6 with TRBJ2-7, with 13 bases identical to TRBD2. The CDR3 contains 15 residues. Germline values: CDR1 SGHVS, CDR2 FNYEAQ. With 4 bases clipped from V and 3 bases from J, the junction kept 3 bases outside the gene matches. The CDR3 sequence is CASSSRLAGGYEQYF. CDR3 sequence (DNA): TGTGCCAGCAGCTCCCGACTAGCGGGGGGCTACGAGCAGTACTTC.

CDR3 amino acids: CATSGGWSNEQFF. DNA for the CDR3: TGTGCCACCAGTGGGGGGTGGTCGAATGAGCAGTTCTTC. V usage is TRBV24-1 and J usage is TRBJ2-1, with D perhaps assigned TRBD1 or TRBD2 (5 bases each). Trimming stripped 5 bases from V and 7 bases from J, with 11 bases between. The CDR3 is made up of 13 amino acids. Germline CDR1 is KGHDR and CDR2 is SFDVKD.

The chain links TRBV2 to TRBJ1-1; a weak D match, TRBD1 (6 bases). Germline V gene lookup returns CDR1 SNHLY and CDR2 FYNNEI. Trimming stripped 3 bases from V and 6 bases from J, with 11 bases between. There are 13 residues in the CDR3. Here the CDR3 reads CASSERGGPEAFF. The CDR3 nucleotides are TGTGCCAGCAGTGAGAGGGGGGGGCCTGAAGCTTTCTTT.

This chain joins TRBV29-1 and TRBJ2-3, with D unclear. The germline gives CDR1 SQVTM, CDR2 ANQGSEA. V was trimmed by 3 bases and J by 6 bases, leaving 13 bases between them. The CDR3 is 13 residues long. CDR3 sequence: CSVDSVLRDTQYF. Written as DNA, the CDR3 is TGCAGCGTTGATTCGGTTCTAAGGGATACGCAGTATTTT.

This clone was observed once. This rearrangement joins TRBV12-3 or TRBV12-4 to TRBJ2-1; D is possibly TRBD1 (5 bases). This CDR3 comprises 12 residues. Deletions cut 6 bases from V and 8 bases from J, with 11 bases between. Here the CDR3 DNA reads TGTGCCAGCAGCCCAGGGTTATATGAGCAGTTCTTC. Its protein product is CASSPGLYEQFF.

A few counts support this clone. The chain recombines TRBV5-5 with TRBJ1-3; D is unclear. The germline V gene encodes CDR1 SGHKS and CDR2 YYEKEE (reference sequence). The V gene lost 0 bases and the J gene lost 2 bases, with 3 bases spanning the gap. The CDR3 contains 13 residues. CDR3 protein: CASSLGPGNTIYF. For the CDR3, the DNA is TGTGCCAGCAGCTTGGGGCCTGGAAACACCATATATTTT.

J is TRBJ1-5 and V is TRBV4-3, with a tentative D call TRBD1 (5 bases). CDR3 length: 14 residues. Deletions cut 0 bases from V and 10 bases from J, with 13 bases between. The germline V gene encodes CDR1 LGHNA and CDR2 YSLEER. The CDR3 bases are TGCGCCAGCAGCCAAGAGGCAGGGAATTTTCCCCAGCATTTT. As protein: CASSQEAGNFPQHF.

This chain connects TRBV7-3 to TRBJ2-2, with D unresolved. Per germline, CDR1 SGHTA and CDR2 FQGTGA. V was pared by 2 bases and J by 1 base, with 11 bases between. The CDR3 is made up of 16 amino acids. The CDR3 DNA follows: TGTGCCAGCAGCTTAGGATGGTCAGTGAACACCGGGGAGCTGTTTTTT. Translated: CASSLGWSVNTGELFF.

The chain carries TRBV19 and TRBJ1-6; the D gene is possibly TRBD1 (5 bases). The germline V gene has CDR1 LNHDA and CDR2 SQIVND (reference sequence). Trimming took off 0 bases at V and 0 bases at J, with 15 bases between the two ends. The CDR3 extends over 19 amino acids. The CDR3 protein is CASSIDPQQGSSYNSPLHF. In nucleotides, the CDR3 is TGTGCCAGTAGTATAGATCCCCAGCAGGGAAGCTCCTATAATTCACCCCTCCACTTT.

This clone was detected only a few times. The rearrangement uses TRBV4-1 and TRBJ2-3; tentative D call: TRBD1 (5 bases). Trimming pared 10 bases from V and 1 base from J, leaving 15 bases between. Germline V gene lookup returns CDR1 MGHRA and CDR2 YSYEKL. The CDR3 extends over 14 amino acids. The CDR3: CATSPQGRTDTQYF. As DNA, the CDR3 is TGCGCCACCTCGCCCCAGGGTCGCACAGATACGCAGTATTTT.

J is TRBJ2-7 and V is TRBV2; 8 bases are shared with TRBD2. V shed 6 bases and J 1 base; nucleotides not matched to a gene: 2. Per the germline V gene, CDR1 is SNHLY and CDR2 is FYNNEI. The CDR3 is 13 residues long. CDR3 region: CASRLAGSYEQYF. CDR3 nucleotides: TGTGCCAGCAGATTAGCGGGATCCTACGAGCAGTACTTC.

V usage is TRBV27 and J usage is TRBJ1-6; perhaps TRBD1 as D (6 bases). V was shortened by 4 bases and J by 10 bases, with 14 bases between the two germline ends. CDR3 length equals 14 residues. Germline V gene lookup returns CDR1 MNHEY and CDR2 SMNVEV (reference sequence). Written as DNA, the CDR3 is TGTGCCAGCAGTTCTGCAGGGGTCGTCTCACCCCTCCACTTT. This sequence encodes CASSSAGVVSPLHF.

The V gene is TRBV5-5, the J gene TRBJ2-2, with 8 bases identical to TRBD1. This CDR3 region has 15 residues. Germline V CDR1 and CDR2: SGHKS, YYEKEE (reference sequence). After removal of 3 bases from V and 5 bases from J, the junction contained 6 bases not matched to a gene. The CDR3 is CASSSGTGLTGELFF. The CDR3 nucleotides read TGTGCCAGCAGCTCAGGGACAGGACTTACCGGGGAGCTGTTTTTT.

CDR3 DNA: TGTGCCAGCAGCTTGCTGGGCAGGGACTATGGCTACACCTTC. Residues: CASSLLGRDYGYTF. The chain employs TRBV5-6 and TRBJ1-2; TRBD1 is a possible D gene (5 bases). This CDR3 is built from 14 residues. The ends were cut back, 1 base at V and 3 bases at J, with 10 bases in the middle. The germline CDR1 and CDR2 sequences are SGHDT and YYEEEE.

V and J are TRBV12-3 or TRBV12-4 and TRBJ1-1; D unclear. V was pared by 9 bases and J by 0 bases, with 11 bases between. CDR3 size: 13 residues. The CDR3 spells CASHVGMNTEAFF. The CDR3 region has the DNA TGTGCCAGTCATGTCGGGATGAACACTGAAGCTTTCTTT.

The CDR3 is CASSLNPTSGELFF. The CDR3, as DNA: TGTGCCAGCAGCTTGAATCCGACAAGCGGGGAGCTGTTTTTT. The chain employs TRBV5-4 and TRBJ2-2, with no clear D. Trimming stripped 1 base from V and 7 bases from J, with 11 bases between. This CDR3 is built from 14 residues. Germline lookup yields CDR1 SGHNT and CDR2 YYREEE (reference sequence).

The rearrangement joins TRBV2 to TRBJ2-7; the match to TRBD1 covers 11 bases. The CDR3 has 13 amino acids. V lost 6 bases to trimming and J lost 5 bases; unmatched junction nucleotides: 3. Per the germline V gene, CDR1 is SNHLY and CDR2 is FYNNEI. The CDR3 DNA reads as TGTGCCAGCAGCGGGACAGGGGGGAACGAGCAGTACTTC. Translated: CASSGTGGNEQYF.

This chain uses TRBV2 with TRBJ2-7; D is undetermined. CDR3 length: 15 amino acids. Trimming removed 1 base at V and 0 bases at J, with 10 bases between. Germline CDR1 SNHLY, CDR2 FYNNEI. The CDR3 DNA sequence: TGTGCCAGCAGTGAAGGTGTGCTCTCCTCCTACGAGCAGTACTTC. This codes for CASSEGVLSSYEQYF.

For the CDR3, the DNA is TGTGCCAGCAGCGCCGTCGTAGACGGCCCCGGGGAGCTGTTTTTT. Residues: CASSAVVDGPGELFF. The chain combines TRBV9 with TRBJ2-2, with no clear D. Germline V CDR1 and CDR2: SGDLS, YYNGEE. V lost 3 bases to trimming and J lost 6 bases, with 15 bases between them. The CDR3 runs 15 residues.

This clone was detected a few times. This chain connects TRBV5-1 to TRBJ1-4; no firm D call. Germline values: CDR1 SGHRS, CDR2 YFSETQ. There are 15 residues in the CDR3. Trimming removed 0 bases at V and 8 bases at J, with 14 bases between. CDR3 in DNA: TGCGCCAGCAGCTTGGCTACTCCGCCTGAGGAAAAACTGTTTTTT. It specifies CASSLATPPEEKLFF.